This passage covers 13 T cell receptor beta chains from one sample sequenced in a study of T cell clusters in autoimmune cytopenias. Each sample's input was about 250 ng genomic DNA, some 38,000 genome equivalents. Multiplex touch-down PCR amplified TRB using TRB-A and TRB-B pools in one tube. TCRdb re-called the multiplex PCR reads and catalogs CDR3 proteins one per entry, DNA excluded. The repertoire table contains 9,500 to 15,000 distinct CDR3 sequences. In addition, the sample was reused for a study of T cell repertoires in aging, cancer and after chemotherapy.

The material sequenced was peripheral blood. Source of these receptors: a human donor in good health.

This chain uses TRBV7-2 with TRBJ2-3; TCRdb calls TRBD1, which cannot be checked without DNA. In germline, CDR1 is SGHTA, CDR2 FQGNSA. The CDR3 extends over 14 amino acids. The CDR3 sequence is CASSLGQSTDTQYF.

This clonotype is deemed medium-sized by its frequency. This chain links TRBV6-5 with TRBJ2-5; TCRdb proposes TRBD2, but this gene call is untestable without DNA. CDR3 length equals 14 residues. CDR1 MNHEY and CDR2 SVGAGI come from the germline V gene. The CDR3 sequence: CASSYTGREETQYF.

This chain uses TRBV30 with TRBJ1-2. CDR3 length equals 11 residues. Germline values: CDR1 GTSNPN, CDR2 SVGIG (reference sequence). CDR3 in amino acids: CAWIHMSGYTF.

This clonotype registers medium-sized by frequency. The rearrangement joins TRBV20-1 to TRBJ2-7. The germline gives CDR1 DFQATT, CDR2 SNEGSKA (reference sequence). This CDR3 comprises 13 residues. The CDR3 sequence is CSAKTGSSYEQYF.

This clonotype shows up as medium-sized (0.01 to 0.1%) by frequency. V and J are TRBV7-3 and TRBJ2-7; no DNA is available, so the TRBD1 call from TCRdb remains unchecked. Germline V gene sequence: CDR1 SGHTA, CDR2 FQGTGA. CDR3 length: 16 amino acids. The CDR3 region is CASSLSRVQGAYEQYF.

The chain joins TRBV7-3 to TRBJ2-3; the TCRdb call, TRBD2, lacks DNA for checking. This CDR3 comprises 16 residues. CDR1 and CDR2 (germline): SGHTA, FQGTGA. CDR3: CASSIGLAGPTDTQYF.

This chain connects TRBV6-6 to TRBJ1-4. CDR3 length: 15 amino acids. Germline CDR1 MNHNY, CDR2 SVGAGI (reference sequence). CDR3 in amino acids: CASSAVHGANEKLFF.

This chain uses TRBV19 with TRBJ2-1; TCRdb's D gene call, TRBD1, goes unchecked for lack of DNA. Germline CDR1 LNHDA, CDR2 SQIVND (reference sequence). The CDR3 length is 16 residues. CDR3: CASSITPRTGYNEQFF.

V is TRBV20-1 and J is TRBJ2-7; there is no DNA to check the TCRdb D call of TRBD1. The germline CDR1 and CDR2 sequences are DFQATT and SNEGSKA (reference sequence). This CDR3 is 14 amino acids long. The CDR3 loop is CSATVGGLSYEQYF.

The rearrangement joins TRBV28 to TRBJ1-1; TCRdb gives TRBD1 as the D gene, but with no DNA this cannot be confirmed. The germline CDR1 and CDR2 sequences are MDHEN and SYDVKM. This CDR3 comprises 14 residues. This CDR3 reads CASTPVGEGFEAFF.

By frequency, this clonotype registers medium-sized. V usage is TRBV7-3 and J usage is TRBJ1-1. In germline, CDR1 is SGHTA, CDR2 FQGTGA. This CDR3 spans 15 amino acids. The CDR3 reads CASSLGNAVSTEAFF.

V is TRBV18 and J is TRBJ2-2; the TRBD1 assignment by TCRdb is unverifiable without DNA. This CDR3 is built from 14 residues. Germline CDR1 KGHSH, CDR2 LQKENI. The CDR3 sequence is CASSNQGDTGELFF.

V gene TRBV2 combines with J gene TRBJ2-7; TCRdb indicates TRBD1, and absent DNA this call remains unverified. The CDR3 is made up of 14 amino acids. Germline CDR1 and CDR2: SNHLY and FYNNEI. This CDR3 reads CASSLDSAGYEQYF.